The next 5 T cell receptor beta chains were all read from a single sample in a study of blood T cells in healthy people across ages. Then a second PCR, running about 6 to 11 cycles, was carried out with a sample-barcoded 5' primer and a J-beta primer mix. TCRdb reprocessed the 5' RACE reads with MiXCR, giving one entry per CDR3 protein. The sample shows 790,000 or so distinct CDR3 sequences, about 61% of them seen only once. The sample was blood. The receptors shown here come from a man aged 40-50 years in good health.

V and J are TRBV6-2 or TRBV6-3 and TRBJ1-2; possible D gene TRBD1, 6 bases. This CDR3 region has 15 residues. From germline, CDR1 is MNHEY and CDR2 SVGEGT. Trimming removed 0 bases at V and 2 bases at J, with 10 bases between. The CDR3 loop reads CASSYSSGQNYGYTF. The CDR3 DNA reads TGTGCCAGCAGTTACTCATCAGGACAGAACTATGGCTACACCTTC.

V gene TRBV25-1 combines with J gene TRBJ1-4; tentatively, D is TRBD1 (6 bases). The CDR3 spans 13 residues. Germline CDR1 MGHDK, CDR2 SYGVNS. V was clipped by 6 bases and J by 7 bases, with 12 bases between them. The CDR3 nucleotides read TGTGCCAGCAGAGAGAGACAGGTTGAAAAACTGTTTTTT. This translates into CASRERQVEKLFF.

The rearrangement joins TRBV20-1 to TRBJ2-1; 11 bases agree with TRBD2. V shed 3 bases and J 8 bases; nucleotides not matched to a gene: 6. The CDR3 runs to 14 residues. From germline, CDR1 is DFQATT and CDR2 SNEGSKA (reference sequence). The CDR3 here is CSASASGRSHEQFF. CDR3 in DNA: TGCAGTGCTAGCGCTAGCGGGAGGTCGCATGAGCAGTTCTTC.

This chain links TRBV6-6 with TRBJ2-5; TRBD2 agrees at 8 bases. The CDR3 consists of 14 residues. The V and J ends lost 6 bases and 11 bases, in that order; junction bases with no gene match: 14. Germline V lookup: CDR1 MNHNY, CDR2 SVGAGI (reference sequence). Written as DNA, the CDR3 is TGTGCCAGCAGGGGAGAGCGGGAGTGGGGTGAGCAGTACTTC. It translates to CASRGEREWGEQYF.

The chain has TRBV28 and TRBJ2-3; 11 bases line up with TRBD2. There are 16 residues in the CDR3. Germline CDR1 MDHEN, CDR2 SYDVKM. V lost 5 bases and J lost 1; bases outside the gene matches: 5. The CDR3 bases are TGTGCCAGCAGTGCTCTAGCGGGGGGCCGCACAGATACGCAGTATTTT. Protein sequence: CASSALAGGRTDTQYF.